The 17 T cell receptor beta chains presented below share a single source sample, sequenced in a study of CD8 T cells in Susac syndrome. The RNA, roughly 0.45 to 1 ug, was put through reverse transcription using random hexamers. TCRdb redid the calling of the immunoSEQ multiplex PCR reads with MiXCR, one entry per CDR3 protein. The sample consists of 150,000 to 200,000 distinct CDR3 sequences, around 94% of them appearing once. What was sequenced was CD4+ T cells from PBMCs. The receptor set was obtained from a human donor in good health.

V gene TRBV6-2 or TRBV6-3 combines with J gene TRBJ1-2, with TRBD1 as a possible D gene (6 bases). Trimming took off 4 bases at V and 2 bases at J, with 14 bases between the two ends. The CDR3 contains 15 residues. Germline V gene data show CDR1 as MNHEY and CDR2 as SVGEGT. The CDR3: CASSSTTGLNYGYTF. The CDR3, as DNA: TGTGCCAGCAGTTCTACGACAGGCCTCAACTATGGCTACACCTTC.

The CDR3 loop is CASTLSLGTGEQFF. Here the CDR3 DNA reads TGTGCCAGCACCCTAAGCTTAGGGACGGGTGAGCAGTTCTTC. The gene calls are TRBV7-2 and TRBJ2-1; D is possibly TRBD1 or TRBD2 (5 bases each). With 7 bases removed from V and 9 bases from J, the gap between germline ends came to 19 bases. Germline loops: CDR1 SGHTA, CDR2 FQGNSA. The CDR3 sequence is 14 residues long.

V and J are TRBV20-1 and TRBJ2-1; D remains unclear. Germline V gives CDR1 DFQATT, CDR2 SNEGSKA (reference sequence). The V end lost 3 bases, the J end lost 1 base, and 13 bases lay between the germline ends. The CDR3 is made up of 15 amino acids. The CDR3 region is CSASGTSLSYNEQFF. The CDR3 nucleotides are TGCAGTGCTAGCGGCACCTCGCTATCCTACAATGAGCAGTTCTTC.

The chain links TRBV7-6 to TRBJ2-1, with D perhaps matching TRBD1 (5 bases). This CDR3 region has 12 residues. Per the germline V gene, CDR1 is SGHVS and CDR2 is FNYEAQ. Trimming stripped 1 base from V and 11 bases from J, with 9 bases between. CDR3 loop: CASSLVRGQQFF. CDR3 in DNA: TGTGCCAGCAGCTTAGTAAGGGGCCAGCAGTTCTTC.

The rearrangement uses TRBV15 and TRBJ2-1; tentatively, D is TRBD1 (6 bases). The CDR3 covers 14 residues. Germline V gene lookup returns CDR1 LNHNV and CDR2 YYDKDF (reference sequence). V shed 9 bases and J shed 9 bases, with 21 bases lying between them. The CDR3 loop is CATRGLGQYGEQFF. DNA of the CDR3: TGTGCCACGAGGGGATTAGGACAGTACGGTGAGCAGTTCTTC.

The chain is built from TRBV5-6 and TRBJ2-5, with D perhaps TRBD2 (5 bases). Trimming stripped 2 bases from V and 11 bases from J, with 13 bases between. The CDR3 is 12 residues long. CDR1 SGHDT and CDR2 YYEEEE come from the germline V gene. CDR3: CASSLGEGGQYF. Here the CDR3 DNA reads TGTGCCAGCAGCTTAGGTGAGGGCGGGCAGTACTTC.

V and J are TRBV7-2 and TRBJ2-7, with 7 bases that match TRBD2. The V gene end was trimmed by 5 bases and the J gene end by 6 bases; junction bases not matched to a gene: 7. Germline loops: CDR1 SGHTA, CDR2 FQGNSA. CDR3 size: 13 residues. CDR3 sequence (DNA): TGTGCCAGCAGCCTTGGACTAGACCCCGAGCAGTACTTC. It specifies CASSLGLDPEQYF.

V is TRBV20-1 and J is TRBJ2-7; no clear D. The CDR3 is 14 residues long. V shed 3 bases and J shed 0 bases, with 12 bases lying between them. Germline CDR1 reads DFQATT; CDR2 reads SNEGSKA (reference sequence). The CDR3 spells CSASDLSVSYEQYF. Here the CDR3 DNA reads TGCAGTGCTAGTGACCTTTCCGTCTCCTACGAGCAGTACTTC.

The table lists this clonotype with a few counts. CDR3 protein: CAWSTGQGATDTQYF. The CDR3 DNA reads as TGTGCCTGGAGTACAGGACAGGGTGCCACAGATACGCAGTATTTT. The chain combines TRBV30 with TRBJ2-3; TRBD1 agrees at 8 bases. The CDR3 totals 15 residues. CDR1 and CDR2 from the germline V gene are GTSNPN and SVGIG (reference sequence). Trimming removed 2 bases from V and 2 bases from J; junction bases left unmatched: 6.

CDR3 nucleotides: TGCAGCGTCGAGTCACACTCTGGAAACACCATATATTTT. Translation gives CSVESHSGNTIYF. V usage is TRBV29-1 and J usage is TRBJ1-3, with D unresolved. Germline CDR1 is SQVTM and CDR2 is ANQGSEA. V was pared by 6 bases and J by 0 bases, with 9 bases between. The CDR3 is made up of 13 amino acids.

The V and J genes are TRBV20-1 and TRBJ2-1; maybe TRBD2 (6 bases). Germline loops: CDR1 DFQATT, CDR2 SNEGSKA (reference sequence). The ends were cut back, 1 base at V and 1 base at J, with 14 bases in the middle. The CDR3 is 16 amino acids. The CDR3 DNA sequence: TGCAGTGCTAGAGGCTGGTGGGGGAGGTCCTACAATGAGCAGTTCTTC. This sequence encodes CSARGWWGRSYNEQFF.

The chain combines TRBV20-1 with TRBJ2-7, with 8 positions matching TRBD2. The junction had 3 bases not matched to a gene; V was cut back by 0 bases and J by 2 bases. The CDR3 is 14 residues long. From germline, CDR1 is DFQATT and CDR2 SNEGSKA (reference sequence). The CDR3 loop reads CSARERRGAYEQYF. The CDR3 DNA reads TGCAGTGCTAGAGAACGGCGGGGGGCCTACGAGCAGTACTTC.

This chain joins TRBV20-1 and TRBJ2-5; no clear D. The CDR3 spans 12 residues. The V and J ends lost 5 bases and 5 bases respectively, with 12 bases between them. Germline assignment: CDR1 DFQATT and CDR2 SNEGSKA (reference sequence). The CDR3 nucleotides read TGCAGTGCTGGACCTTTTCGGGAGACCCAGTACTTC. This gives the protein CSAGPFRETQYF.

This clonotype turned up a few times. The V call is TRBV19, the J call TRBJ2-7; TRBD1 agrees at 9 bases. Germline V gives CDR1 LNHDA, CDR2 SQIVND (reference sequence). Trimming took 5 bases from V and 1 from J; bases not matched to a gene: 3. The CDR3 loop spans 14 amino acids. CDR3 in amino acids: CASSAGTGSYEQYF. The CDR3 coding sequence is TGTGCCAGTAGTGCCGGGACAGGGTCCTACGAGCAGTACTTC.

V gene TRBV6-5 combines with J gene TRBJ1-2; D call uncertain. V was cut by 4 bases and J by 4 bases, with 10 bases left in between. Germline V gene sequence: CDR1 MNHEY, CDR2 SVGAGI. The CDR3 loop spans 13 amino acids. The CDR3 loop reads CASSSSSGYGYTF. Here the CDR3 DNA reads TGTGCCAGCAGTTCCTCGTCGGGCTATGGCTACACCTTC.

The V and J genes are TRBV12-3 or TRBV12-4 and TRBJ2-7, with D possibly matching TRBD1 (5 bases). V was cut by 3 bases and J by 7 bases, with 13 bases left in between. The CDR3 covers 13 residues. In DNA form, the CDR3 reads TGTGCCAGCAGTTTTGGCAGGGAAGGGGAGCAGTACTTC. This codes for CASSFGREGEQYF.

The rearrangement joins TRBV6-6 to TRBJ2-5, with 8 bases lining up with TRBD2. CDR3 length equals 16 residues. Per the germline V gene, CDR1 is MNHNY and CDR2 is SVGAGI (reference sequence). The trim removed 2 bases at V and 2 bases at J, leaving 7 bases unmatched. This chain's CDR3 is CASSYGGSGEQETQYF. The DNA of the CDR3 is TGTGCCAGCAGTTACGGGGGTAGCGGGGAGCAAGAGACCCAGTACTTC.